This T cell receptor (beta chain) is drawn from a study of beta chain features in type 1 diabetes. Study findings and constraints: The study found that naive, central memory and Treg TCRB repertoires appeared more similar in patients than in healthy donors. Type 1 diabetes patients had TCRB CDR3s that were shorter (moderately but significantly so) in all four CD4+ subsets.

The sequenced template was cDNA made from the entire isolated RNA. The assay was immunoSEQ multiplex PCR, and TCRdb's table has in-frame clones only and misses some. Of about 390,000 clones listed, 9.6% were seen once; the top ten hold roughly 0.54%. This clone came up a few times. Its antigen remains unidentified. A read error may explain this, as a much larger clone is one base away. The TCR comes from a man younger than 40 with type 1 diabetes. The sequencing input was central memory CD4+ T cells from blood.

The CDR3: CASSLDSTDTQYF. In DNA form, the CDR3 reads TGTGCCAGCAGCTTAGACAGCACAGATACGCAGTATTTT. The chain employs TRBV7-3 and TRBJ2-3; unclear D gene. Trimming left V 2 bases short and J 0 bases short, with 3 bases between. CDR3 length: 13 amino acids. Germline V gene data show CDR1 as SGHTA and CDR2 as FQGTGA.